This entry concerns a single T cell receptor (beta chain). Its antigen is still unknown. This sample stems from a study of blood T cells in healthy people across ages. A second PCR, run for about 6 to 12 cycles, used a sample-barcoded 5' primer plus a J-beta primer mix. A tag from a template-switch adaptor with 12 random nucleotides marked each cDNA molecule. TCRdb analysed the 5' RACE reads with MiXCR anew, one entry per CDR3 protein. The sample includes roughly 1.6 million distinct CDR3 sequences, roughly 32% seen only once; the top ten take 10% to 12%. Broader study findings: Strong correlation was found linking TCR beta diversity to naive T cell percentage.

Healthy Caucasians from Russia aged about 6 to 100 served as donors. Trimming removed 2 bases from V and 7 bases from J, with 14 bases in between. Germline-derived CDR1 and CDR2 are SGHVS and FQNEAQ. CDR3 size: 15 residues. Sequencing used blood. The chain couples TRBV7-8 to TRBJ1-4; TRBD1 is a possible D gene (5 bases). The TCR was taken from a woman in her twenties or thirties in good health. CDR3 region: CASSLIAAGGEKLFF. The CDR3 DNA reads as TGTGCCAGCAGCTTAATAGCCGCGGGGGGTGAAAAACTGTTTTTT. The variable domain in full, completed from reference TRBV7-8 and TRBJ1-4, reads GAGVSQSPRYKVAKRGQDVALRCDPISGHVSLFWYQQALGQGPEFLTYFQNEAQLDKSGLPSDRFFAERPEGSVSTLKIQRTQQEDSAVYLCASSLIAAGGEKLFFGSGTQLSVL.